This T cell receptor beta chain came from a study of T cell repertoires in cytomegalovirus infection. From the reads, TCRdb called clonotypes with MiXCR, one entry per CDR3 protein. Among around 260,000 distinct CDR3 sequences listed, roughly 25% were seen once. This clonotype was found many times. V gave up 1 base and J gave up 13 bases; unmatched junction bases: 7. CDR1 and CDR2 from the germline V gene are SGHTA and FQGNSA. The CDR3 extends over 13 amino acids. The genes are TRBV7-2 and TRBJ2-1; 7 positions agree with TRBD2. The sample taken for sequencing was PBMCs. This receptor was identified in a human donor in good health (CMV status not recorded). Some clones in this sample may be carry-over from other donors' samples. CDR3 sequence (DNA): TGTGCCAGCAGCTTAGTCACGCGGGGGTATCAGTTCTTC. Translated: CASSLVTRGYQFF.